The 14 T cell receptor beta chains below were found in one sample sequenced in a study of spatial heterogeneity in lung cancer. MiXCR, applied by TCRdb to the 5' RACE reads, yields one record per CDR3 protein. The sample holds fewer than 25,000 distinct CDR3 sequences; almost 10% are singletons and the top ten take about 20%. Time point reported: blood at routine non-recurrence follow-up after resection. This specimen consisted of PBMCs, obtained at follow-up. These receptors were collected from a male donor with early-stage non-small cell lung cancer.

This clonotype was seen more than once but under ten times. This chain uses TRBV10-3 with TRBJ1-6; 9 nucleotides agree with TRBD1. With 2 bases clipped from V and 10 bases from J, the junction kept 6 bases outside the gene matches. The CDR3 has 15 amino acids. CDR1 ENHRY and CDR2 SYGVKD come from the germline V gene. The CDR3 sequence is CAISEPPDRGSPLHF. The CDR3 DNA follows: TGTGCCATCAGTGAGCCTCCGGACAGGGGATCACCCCTCCACTTT.

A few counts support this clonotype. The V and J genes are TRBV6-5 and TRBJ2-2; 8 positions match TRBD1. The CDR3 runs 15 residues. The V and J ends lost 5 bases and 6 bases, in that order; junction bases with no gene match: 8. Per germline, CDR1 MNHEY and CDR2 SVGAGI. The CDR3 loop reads CASSRTGILSGELFF. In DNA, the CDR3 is TGTGCCAGCAGTAGGACAGGGATTCTTTCCGGGGAGCTGTTTTTT.

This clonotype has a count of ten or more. CDR3 loop: CRTGTNSNQPQHF. DNA for the CDR3: TGTAGGACGGGGACAAATAGCAATCAGCCCCAGCATTTT. The chain employs TRBV28 and TRBJ1-5; D might be TRBD1 (6 bases). Germline V gene data show CDR1 as MDHEN and CDR2 as SYDVKM. The CDR3 totals 13 residues.

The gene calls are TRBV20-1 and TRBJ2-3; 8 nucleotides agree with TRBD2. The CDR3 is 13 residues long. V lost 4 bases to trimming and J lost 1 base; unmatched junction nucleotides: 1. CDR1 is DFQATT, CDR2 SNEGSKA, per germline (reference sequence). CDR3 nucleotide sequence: TGCAGTGCTACGGGGGGGGGCACAGATACGCAGTATTTT. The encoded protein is CSATGGGTDTQYF.

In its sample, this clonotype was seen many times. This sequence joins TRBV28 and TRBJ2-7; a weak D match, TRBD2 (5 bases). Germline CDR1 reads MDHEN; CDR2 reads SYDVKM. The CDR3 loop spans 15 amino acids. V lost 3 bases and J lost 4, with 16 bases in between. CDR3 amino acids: CASSLGIGSGYEQYF. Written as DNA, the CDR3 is TGTGCCAGCAGTTTGGGGATAGGGAGCGGTTACGAGCAGTACTTC.

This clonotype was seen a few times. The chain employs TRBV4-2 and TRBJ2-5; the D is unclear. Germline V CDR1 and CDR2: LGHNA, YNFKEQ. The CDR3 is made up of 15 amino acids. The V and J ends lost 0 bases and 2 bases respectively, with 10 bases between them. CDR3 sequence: CASSQDGQPQETQYF. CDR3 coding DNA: TGTGCCAGCAGCCAAGATGGGCAGCCTCAAGAGACCCAGTACTTC.

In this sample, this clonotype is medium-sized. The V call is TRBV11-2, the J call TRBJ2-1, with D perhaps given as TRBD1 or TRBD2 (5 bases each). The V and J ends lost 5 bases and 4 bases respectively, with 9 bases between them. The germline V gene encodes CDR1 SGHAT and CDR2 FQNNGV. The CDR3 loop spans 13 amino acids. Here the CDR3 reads CASSPGRYNEQFF. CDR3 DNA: TGTGCCAGCAGCCCGGGACGGTACAATGAGCAGTTCTTC.

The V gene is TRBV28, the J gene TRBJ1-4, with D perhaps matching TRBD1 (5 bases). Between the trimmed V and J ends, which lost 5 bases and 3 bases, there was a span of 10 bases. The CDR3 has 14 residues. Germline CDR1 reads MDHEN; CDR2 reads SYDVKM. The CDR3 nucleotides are TGTGCCAGCAGTCACAGGCTCCCTAATGAAAAACTGTTTTTT. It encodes CASSHRLPNEKLFF. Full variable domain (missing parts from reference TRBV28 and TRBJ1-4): DVKVTQSSRYLVKRTGEKVFLECVQDMDHENMFWYRQDPGLGLRLIYFSYDVKMKEKGDIPEGYSVSREKKERFSLILESASTNQTSMYLCASSHRLPNEKLFFGSGTQLSVL.

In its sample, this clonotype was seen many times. The CDR3 protein is CASSPEGASRTNEKLFF. The CDR3 nucleotides read TGTGCCAGCAGCCCAGAGGGGGCCTCACGGACTAATGAAAAACTGTTTTTT. V gene TRBV3-1 combines with J gene TRBJ1-4, with TRBD1 matching 7 bases. The V segment lost 4 bases and the J segment 2 bases; nucleotides outside the gene matches: 10. CDR3 size: 17 residues. Germline V gene lookup returns CDR1 LGHDT and CDR2 YNNKEL (reference sequence).

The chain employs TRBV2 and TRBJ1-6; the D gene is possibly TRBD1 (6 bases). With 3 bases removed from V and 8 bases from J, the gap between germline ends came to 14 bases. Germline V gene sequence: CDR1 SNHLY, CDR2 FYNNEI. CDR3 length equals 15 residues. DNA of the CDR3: TGTGCCAGCAGTGACCTCCTGAGGGGGGATTCACCCCTCCACTTT. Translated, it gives CASSDLLRGDSPLHF.

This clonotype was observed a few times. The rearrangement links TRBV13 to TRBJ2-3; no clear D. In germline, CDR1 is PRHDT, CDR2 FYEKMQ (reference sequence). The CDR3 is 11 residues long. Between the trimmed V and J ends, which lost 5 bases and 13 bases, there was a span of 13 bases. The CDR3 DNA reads TGTGCCAGCAGCGGGTTGGCAACAAAGTATTTT. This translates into CASSGLATKYF.

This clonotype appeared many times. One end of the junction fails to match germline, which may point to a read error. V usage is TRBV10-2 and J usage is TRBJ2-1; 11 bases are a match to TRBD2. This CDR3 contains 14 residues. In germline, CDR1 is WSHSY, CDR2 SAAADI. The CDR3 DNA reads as TGCGCCAGCAGCCCCCGACTAGCGGGGTCGGGGAGGGGCTTC. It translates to CASSPRLAGSGRGF.

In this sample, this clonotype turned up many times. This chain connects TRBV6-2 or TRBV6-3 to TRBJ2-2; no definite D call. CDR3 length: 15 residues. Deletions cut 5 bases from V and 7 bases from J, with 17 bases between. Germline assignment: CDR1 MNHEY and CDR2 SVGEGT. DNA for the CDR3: TGTGCCAGCAGTCACGCCCTTAGGGCTGGCGGGGAGCTGTTTTTT. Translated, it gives CASSHALRAGGELFF.

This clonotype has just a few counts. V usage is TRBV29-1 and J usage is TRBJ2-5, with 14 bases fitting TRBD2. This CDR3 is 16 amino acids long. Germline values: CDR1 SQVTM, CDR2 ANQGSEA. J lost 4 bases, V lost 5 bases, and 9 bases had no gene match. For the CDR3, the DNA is TGCAGCGTTTCGGGACTAGCGGGGGTCCGCCCAGAGACCCAGTACTTC. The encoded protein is CSVSGLAGVRPETQYF. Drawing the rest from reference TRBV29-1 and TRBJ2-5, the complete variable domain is SAVISQKPSRDICQRGTSLTIQCQVDSQVTMMFWYRQQPGQSLTLIATANQGSEATYESGFVIDKFPISRPNLTFSTLTVSNMSPEDSSIYLCSVSGLAGVRPETQYFGPGTRLLVL.